This T cell receptor beta chain originates from a study of blood T cell repertoires in COVID-19. Study information: Acute-phase and convalescent COVID-19 samples originated in the United States, Italy and Spain.

In the source study's methods: Amplified reference gene primers provided the basis for estimating nucleated cell counts. Data came from immunoSEQ multiplex PCR; TCRdb stores just in-frame clones and leaves some out. V, J and clone size are taken as reported in that table, and D and trimming were inferred from the DNA itself. The sample contains about 300,000 clones, approximately 88% of which appear only once. Followed longitudinally, the Seattle patients had been enrolled during active infection. V was clipped by 3 bases and J by 0 bases, with 11 bases between them. This CDR3 is 15 amino acids long. Germline V gives CDR1 LNHDA, CDR2 SQIVND (reference sequence).

The rearrangement links TRBV19 to TRBJ1-1, with D possibly TRBD1 on 5 matching bases. Sequenced sample: peripheral blood. This sequence originates from a human donor with COVID-19, enrolled during active disease. The donor label of this sample is uncertain. The CDR3 is CASSIVDSMNTEAFF. The CDR3 DNA sequence: TGTGCCAGTAGTATTGTTGACAGCATGAACACTGAAGCTTTCTTT.